These 10 T cell receptor beta chains were all obtained from the same sample, sequenced in a study of cytomegalovirus exposure and HLA in healthy donors (dated by TCRdb to about 2017). The receptor library was made with the immunoSEQ multiplex PCR assay. For the multiplex PCR, a mixture combining 60 forward primers for TCR Vbeta segments and 13 reverse primers for TCR Jbeta segments was used. Held by TCRdb, this immuneACCESS table contains in-frame sequences only and omits some clones. Under half of the omission traces to an unresolved V gene where checked; the cause of the rest is unknown. The sample profile shows approximately 110,000 clones; roughly 82% of them were found once. The ten largest clones represent 13% of the sample. The sample comprised PBMCs. The receptors come from a woman aged 60 to 75 in good health and CMV-seropositive.

CDR3 sequence reads: CASRPTEQAYNEQFF. The CDR3 DNA follows: TGCGCCAGCAGGCCCACTGAGCAGGCATACAATGAGCAGTTCTTC. The chain links TRBV4-1 to TRBJ2-1; D unclear. The CDR3 totals 15 residues. The V end was cut by 6 bases, the J end by 4 bases, with 16 bases between. The germline V gene encodes CDR1 MGHRA and CDR2 YSYEKL.

This clone was picked up one time. The rearrangement joins TRBV5-1 to TRBJ1-2; D not resolved. The CDR3 runs to 19 residues. CDR1 is SGHRS and CDR2 is YFSETQ in the germline V gene. Trimming removed 4 bases from V and 7 bases from J, with 32 bases in between. CDR3 in amino acids: CASSPNDGSNPTAMAGYTF. The DNA of the CDR3 is TGCGCCAGCAGCCCTAACGACGGGAGTAACCCAACCGCTATGGCTGGCTACACCTTC.

The V gene is TRBV9, the J gene TRBJ2-1; no definite D call. V lost 4 bases to trimming and J lost 0 bases, with 14 bases between them. CDR3 length: 16 amino acids. In germline, CDR1 is SGDLS, CDR2 YYNGEE. The CDR3 DNA reads TGTGCCAGCAGCCCTACCGACATGAGCTCCTACAATGAGCAGTTCTTC. It encodes CASSPTDMSSYNEQFF.

The chain has TRBV5-1 and TRBJ2-1; possibly TRBD2 for D (5 bases). CDR3 size: 16 residues. The germline V gene has CDR1 SGHRS and CDR2 YFSETQ. V lost 0 bases and J 5 bases, leaving 15 bases between the germline ends. CDR3 nucleotides: TGCGCCAGCAGCTTGGGTAGCGTTCGGTCAAACAATGAGCAGTTCTTC. Amino acids: CASSLGSVRSNNEQFF.

This clone has only a few counts. V gene TRBV7-2 combines with J gene TRBJ1-2; 8 bases are shared with TRBD1. Trimming at V came to 5 bases and at J to 2 bases, leaving 4 bases not matched to a gene. From germline, CDR1 is SGHTA and CDR2 FQGNSA. The CDR3 consists of 14 residues. CDR3 sequence (DNA): TGTGCCAGCAGCCCTTGGGACAGGAACTATGGCTACACCTTC. Its translation: CASSPWDRNYGYTF.

This clone was found a few times. This chain's CDR3 is CASSLGGQSHEKLFF. CDR3 nucleotide sequence: TGTGCCAGCAGCTTGGGGGGACAGTCACATGAAAAACTGTTTTTT. The chain employs TRBV5-6 and TRBJ1-4; 7 positions match TRBD1. From germline, CDR1 is SGHDT and CDR2 YYEEEE. V lost 0 bases, J lost 6 bases, and 5 bases stayed unmatched. The CDR3 has 15 residues.

This sequence joins TRBV19 and TRBJ1-4; 11 bases fit TRBD1. Germline CDR1 is LNHDA and CDR2 is SQIVND (reference sequence). V shed 4 bases, J shed 13 bases, and the junction held 11 bases outside the gene matches. This CDR3 has 15 amino acids. CDR3 in DNA: TGTGCCAGTAGTACCCACGGACAGGGGGCGAGAGGACTGTTTTTT. It translates to CASSTHGQGARGLFF.

This chain links TRBV4-3 with TRBJ1-3, with D possibly TRBD1 on 6 matching bases. The CDR3 loop spans 17 amino acids. Trimming stripped 0 bases from V and 1 base from J, with 13 bases between. The germline V gene has CDR1 LGHNA and CDR2 YSLEER. The DNA of the CDR3 is TGCGCCAGCAGCCAAGATTTCGGGGGGCGATCTGGAAACACCATATATTTT. Amino acids: CASSQDFGGRSGNTIYF.

The chain is built from TRBV7-2 and TRBJ2-2, with TRBD2 matching 13 bases. Germline V gene lookup returns CDR1 SGHTA and CDR2 FQGNSA. CDR3 size: 17 residues. V lost 5 bases and J lost 4; bases outside the gene matches: 7. Here the CDR3 reads CASSLTGLAGTTGELFF. Written as DNA, the CDR3 is TGTGCCAGCAGCCTAACGGGACTAGCGGGAACCACCGGGGAGCTGTTTTTT.

V is TRBV11-2 and J is TRBJ1-2; D remains ambiguous. Germline lookup yields CDR1 SGHAT and CDR2 FQNNGV. Trimming removed 5 bases from V and 8 bases from J, with 12 bases in between. CDR3 length equals 12 residues. The CDR3 DNA reads as TGTGCCAGCAGCAACGAGCGTAGGGGCTACACCTTC. Encoded protein: CASSNERRGYTF.